This T cell receptor (beta chain) was captured in a study of early T cells in non-severe SARS-CoV-2 infection. One entry per CDR3 protein results from TCRdb running MiXCR on the 5' RACE reads. In the table there are more than 95,000 distinct CDR3 sequences, more than 13% of which are singletons. CDR3 size: 15 residues. Germline loops: CDR1 DFQATT, CDR2 SNEGSKA (reference sequence). V lost 0 bases and J lost 1; bases outside the gene matches: 3. This chain connects TRBV20-1 to TRBJ2-3; 8 bases are a match to TRBD2. The TCR originated in an adult who was a healthcare worker with PCR-confirmed SARS-CoV-2 infection or an uninfected control (not recorded which). Material for sequencing was whole blood. The CDR3 sequence: CSAREGSGGTDTQYF. The CDR3 bases are TGCAGTGCTAGAGAGGGTAGCGGGGGCACAGATACGCAGTATTTT.